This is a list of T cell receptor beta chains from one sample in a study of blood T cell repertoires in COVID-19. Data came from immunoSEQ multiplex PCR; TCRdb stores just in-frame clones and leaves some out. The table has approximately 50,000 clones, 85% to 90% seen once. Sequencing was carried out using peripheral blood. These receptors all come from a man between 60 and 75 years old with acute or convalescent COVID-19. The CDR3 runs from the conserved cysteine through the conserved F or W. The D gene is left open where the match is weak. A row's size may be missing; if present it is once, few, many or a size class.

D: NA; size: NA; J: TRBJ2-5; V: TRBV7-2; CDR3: CASNPPRETQYF; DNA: TGTGCCAGCAACCCCCCGCGGGAGACCCAGTACTTC
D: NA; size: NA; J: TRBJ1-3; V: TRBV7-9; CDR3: CASSFHRTAFIGNTIYF; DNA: TGTGCCAGCAGTTTTCACCGGACAGCATTCATTGGAAACACCATATATTTT
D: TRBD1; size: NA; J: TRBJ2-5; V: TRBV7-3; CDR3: CASSSLRGPQETQYF; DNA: TGTGCCAGCAGCTCACTAAGGGGGCCTCAAGAGACCCAGTACTTC
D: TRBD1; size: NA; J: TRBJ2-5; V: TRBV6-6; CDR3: CASTDRGRKTQYF; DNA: TGTGCCAGCACCGACAGGGGGCGTAAGACCCAGTACTTC
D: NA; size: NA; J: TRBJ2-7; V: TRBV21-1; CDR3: CASSTLAEGRYEQYF; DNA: TGTGCCAGCAGCACCCTTGCGGAGGGTAGATACGAGCAGTACTTC
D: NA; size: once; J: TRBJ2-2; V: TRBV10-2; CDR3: CASSWQTGELFF; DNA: TGCGCCAGCAGCTGGCAAACCGGGGAGCTGTTTTTT
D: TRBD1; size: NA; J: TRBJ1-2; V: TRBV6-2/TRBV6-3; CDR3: CASSYLRTGSNYGYTF; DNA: TGTGCCAGCAGTTACTTGCGGACAGGCTCTAACTATGGCTACACCTTC
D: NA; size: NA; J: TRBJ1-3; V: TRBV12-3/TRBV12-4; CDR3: CASSFASNTIYF; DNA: TGTGCCAGCAGTTTTGCTAGTAACACCATATATTTT
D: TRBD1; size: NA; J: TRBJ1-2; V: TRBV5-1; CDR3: CASSQGQGFYGYTF; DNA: TGCGCCAGCAGCCAGGGACAGGGATTCTATGGCTACACCTTC
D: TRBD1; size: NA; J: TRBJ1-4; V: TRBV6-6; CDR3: CASSGRQGGTNEKLFF; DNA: TGTGCCAGCAGTGGCCGACAGGGGGGAACTAATGAAAAACTGTTTTTT
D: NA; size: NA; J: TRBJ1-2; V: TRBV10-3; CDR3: CAISESRQAVNYGYTF; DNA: TGTGCCATCAGTGAGTCTCGGCAGGCCGTTAACTATGGCTACACCTTC
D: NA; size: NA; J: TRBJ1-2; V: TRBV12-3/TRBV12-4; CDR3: CASSLSWAGYTF; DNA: TGTGCCAGCAGTTTATCTTGGGCTGGCTACACCTTC
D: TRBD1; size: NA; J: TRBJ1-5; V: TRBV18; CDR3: CASSRQGGQPQHF; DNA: TGTGCCAGCTCACGACAGGGTGGACAGCCCCAGCATTTT
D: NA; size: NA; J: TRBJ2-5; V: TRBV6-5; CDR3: CASRDISAASETQYF; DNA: TGTGCCAGCAGGGATATCTCTGCGGCCTCGGAGACCCAGTACTTC
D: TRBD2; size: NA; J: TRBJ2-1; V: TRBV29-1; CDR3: CSVDPTSGVSSYNEQFF; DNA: TGCAGCGTTGATCCGACTAGCGGCGTTAGCTCCTACAATGAGCAGTTCTTC
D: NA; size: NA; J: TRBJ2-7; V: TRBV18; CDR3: CASSPQFGTAGSEQYF; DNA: TGTGCCAGCTCACCACAATTTGGGACGGCGGGATCCGAGCAGTACTTC
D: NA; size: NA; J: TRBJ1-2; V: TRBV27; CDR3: CASSLRRGDGYTF; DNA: TGTGCCAGCAGTTTACGCAGGGGCGATGGCTACACCTTC
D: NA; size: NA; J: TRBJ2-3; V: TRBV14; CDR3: CASSLITDTQYF; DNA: TGTGCCAGCAGCCTCATCACAGATACGCAGTATTTT
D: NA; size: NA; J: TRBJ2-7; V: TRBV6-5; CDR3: CASSYREGSYEQYF; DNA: TGTGCCAGCAGTTACCGCGAGGGCAGCTACGAGCAGTACTTC
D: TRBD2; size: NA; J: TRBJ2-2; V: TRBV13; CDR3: CASSPLGLAGGWTGELFF; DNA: TGTGCCAGCAGCCCCCTCGGACTAGCGGGAGGGTGGACCGGGGAGCTGTTTTTT